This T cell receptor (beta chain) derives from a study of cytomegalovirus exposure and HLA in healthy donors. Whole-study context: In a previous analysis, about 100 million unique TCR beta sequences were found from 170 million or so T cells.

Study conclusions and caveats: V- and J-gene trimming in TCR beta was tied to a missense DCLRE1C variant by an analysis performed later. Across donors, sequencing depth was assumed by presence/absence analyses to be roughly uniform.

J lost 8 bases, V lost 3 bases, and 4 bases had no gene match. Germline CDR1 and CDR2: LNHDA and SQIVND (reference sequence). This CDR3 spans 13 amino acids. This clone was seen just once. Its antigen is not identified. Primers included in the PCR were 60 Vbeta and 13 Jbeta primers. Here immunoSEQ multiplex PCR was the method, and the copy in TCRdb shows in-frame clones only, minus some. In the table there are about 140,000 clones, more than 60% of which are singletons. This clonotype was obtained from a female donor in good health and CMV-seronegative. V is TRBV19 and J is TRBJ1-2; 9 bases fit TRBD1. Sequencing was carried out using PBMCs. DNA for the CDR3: TGTGCCAGTAGTATGGACAGGGGTAACGGCTACACCTTC. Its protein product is CASSMDRGNGYTF.